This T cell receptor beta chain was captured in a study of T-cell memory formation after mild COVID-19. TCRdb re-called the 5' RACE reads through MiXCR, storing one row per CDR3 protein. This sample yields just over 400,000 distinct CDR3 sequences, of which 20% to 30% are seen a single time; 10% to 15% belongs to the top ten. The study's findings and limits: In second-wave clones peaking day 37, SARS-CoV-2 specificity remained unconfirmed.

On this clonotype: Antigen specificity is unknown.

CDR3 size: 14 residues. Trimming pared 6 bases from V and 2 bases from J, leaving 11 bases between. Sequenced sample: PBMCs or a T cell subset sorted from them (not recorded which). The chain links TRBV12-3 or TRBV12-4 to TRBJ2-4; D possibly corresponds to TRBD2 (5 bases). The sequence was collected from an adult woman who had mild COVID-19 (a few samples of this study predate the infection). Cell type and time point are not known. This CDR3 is CASSPDFPKNIQYF. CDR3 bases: TGTGCCAGCAGCCCGGACTTTCCCAAAAACATTCAGTACTTC.